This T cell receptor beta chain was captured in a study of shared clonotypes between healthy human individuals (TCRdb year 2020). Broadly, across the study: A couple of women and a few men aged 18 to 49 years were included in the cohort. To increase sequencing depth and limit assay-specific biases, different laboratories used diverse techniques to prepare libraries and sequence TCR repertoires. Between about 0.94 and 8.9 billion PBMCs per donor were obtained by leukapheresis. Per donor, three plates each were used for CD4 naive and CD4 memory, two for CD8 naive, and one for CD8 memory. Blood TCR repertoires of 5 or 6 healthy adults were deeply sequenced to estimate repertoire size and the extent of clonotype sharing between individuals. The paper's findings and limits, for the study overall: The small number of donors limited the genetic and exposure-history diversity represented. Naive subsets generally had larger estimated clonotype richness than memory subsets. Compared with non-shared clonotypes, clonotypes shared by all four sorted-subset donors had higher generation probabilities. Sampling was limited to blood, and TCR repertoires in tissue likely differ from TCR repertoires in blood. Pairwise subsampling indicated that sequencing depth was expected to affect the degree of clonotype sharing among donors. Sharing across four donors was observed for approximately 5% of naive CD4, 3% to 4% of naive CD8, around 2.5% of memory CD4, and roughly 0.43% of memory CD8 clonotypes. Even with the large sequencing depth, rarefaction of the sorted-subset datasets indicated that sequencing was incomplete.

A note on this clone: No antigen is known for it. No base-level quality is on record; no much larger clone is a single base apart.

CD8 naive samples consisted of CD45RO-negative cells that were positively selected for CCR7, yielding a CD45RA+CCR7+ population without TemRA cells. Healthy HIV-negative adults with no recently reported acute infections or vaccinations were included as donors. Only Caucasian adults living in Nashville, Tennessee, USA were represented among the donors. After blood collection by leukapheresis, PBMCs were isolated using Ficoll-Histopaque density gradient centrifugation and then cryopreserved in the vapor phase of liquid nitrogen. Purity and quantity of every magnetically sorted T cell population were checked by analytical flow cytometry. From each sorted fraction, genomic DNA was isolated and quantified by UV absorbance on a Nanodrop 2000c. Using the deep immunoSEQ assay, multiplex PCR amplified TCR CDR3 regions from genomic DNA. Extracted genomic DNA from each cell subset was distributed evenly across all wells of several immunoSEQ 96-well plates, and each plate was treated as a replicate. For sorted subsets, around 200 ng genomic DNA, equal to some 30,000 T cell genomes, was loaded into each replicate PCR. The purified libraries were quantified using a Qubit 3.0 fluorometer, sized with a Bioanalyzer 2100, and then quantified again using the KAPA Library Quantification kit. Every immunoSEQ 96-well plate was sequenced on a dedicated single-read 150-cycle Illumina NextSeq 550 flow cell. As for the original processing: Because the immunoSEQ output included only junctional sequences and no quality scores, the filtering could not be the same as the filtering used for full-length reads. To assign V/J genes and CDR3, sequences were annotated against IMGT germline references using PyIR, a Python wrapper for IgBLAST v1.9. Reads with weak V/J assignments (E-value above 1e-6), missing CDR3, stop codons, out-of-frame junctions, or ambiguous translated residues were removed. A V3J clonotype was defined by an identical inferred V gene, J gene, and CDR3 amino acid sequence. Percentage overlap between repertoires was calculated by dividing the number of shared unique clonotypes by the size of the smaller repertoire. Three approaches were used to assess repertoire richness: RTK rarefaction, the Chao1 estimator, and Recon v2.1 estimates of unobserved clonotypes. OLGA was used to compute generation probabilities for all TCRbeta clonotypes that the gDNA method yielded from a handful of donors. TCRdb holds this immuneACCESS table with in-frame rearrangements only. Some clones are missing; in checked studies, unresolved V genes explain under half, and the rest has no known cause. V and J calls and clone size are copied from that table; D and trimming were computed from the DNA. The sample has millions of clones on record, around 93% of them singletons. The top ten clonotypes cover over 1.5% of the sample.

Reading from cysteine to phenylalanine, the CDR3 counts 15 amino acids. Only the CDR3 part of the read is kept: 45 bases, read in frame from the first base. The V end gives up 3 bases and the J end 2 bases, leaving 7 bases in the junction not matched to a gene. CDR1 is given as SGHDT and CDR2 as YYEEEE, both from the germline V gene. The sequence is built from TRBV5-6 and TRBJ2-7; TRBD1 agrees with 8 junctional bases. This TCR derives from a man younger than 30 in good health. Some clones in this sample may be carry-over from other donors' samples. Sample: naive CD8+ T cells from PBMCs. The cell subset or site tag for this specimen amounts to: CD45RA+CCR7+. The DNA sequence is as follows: TGTGCCAGCAGCTCCGGACAGGGACCTCCCTACGAGCAGTACTTC. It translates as CASSSGQGPPYEQYF.